The clone carrying this T cell receptor (beta chain) came up a few times. Its antigen is not identified. These data come from a study of T-cell reconstitution after alpha-beta-depleted transplantation in children. General observations from the study: There were reportedly several hundred expanded graft clones from which alpha-beta T cells came about two months after transplant.

Unique molecular identifiers were incorporated when the TCRbeta library was constructed. TCRdb used MiXCR to reprocess the PCR reads, holding one entry per CDR3 protein. This table holds fewer than 1 million distinct CDR3 sequences, under 20% found once. The sample consisted of PBMCs, mostly from graft donor cells, taken 360 days after TCRalphabeta/CD19-depleted stem cell transplant. The TCR comes from a male patient between 10 and 17 years old who had a stem cell transplant for acute lymphoblastic leukemia, so the T cells may come from the graft donor.

The CDR3 sequence: CASSFGGPPDTQYF. Written as DNA, the CDR3 is TGTGCCAGCAGTTTTGGGGGCCCCCCAGATACGCAGTATTTT. The chain employs TRBV28 and TRBJ2-3; a weak D match, TRBD1 (6 bases). Trimming took 3 bases from V and 4 from J, leaving 11 bases between them. Germline V gene lookup returns CDR1 MDHEN and CDR2 SYDVKM. This CDR3 is built from 14 residues. Complete variable domain (other parts from reference TRBV28 and TRBJ2-3): DVKVTQSSRYLVKRTGEKVFLECVQDMDHENMFWYRQDPGLGLRLIYFSYDVKMKEKGDIPEGYSVSREKKERFSLILESASTNQTSMYLCASSFGGPPDTQYFGPGTRLTVL.